Listed here are 5 T cell receptor beta chains from one sample, sequenced in a study of T cell responses to AZD1222 COVID-19 vaccine. Libraries were prepared by immunoSEQ multiplex PCR; TCRdb keeps only in-frame clonotypes and omits some of them. The table includes approximately 80,000 clones, approximately 83% detected once. The input for sequencing was peripheral blood, taken 28 days after the second AZD1222 dose. The receptors stem from an adult who received the AZD1222 COVID-19 vaccine.

This chain links TRBV10-3 with TRBJ1-3; D is perhaps TRBD1 (5 bases). There are 13 residues in the CDR3. Germline V gene lookup returns CDR1 ENHRY and CDR2 SYGVKD. V lost 7 bases and J 4 bases, leaving 11 bases between the germline ends. CDR3 sequence reads: CAIMGTVGNTIYF. The CDR3 nucleotides read TGTGCCATCATGGGGACGGTCGGAAACACCATATATTTT.

This rearrangement joins TRBV11-3 to TRBJ2-3; D uncertain. Germline CDR1 SGHNT, CDR2 YENEEA. The V and J ends lost 5 bases and 5 bases respectively, with 8 bases between them. The CDR3 length is 12 residues. CDR3 in DNA: TGTGCCAGCAGCAAATCAGAAGATACGCAGTATTTT. Its protein is CASSKSEDTQYF.

This clone was observed a handful of times. The DNA of the CDR3 is TGCGCCAGCAGTTCCGGGACAGGGCCATCTGGGGCCAACGTCCTGACTTTC. It specifies CASSSGTGPSGANVLTF. The chain is built from TRBV5-1 and TRBJ2-6; TRBD1 agrees at 9 bases. The V gene's germline CDR1 is SGHRS and CDR2 YFSETQ. The ends lost 5 bases at V and 1 base at J; junction bases unmatched: 7. This CDR3 spans 17 amino acids.

The chain recombines TRBV28 with TRBJ1-2, with a tentative D call TRBD1 (5 bases). The CDR3 consists of 16 residues. V gave up 5 bases and J gave up 4 bases, with 20 bases separating them. The germline V gene has CDR1 MDHEN and CDR2 SYDVKM. The CDR3 DNA reads as TGTGCCAGCAGTCCCCCCCTCGGGGGGATAACCTATGGCTACACCTTC. Amino acid sequence: CASSPPLGGITYGYTF.

This clone has a handful of counts. The chain recombines TRBV28 with TRBJ1-4; D may be TRBD1 (5 bases). Trimming left V 5 bases short and J 6 bases short, with 16 bases between. Germline V CDR1 and CDR2: MDHEN, SYDVKM. CDR3 length: 15 residues. The CDR3, as DNA: TGTGCCAGCAGTCCCCTGGGGGGGGATCATGAAAAACTGTTTTTT. This gives the protein CASSPLGGDHEKLFF.